Listed below are T cell receptor beta chains from one sample, sequenced in a study of blood T cells in healthy people across ages. TCRdb processed the 5' RACE reads anew with MiXCR; each CDR3 protein has one entry. Among hundreds of thousands of distinct CDR3 sequences listed, around 49% were seen once. The sequenced sample was blood. All receptors derive from a woman between 55 and 75 years old in good health. The CDR3 runs from the conserved cysteine through the conserved F or W. Each record gives: clone size, D gene, J gene, V gene, CDR3 protein, CDR3 DNA. D genes are given only for firm matches. Only some rows state a clone size, as once, few, many or a class for expanded clones.

clone size: .; D gene: TRBD2; J gene: TRBJ2-7; V gene: TRBV7-9; CDR3 protein: CASSWAGTIPNEQYF; CDR3 DNA: TGTGCCAGCAGCTGGGCCGGGACTATCCCTAACGAGCAGTACTTC
clone size: .; D gene: .; J gene: TRBJ2-4; V gene: TRBV5-1; CDR3 protein: CASSLGGRQTKNIQYF; CDR3 DNA: TGCGCCAGCAGCTTGGGAGGCAGGCAAACCAAAAACATTCAGTACTTC
clone size: few; D gene: .; J gene: TRBJ2-6; V gene: TRBV4-2; CDR3 protein: CASSQLISGANVLTF; CDR3 DNA: TGTGCCAGCAGCCAATTGATATCTGGGGCCAACGTCCTGACTTTC
clone size: .; D gene: .; J gene: TRBJ2-5; V gene: TRBV12-3/TRBV12-4; CDR3 protein: CASSLGWGLEQYF; CDR3 DNA: TGTGCCTCCAGTTTAGGATGGGGCTTGGAGCAGTACTTC
clone size: .; D gene: .; J gene: TRBJ2-7; V gene: TRBV7-9; CDR3 protein: CASSPPGRARDEQYF; CDR3 DNA: TGTGCCAGCAGCCCTCCGGGCAGGGCTCGTGACGAGCAGTACTTC
clone size: .; D gene: .; J gene: TRBJ1-4; V gene: TRBV20-1; CDR3 protein: CSASNEVGEKLFF; CDR3 DNA: TGCAGTGCTAGTAACGAGGTCGGCGAAAAACTGTTTTTT
clone size: few; D gene: TRBD1; J gene: TRBJ1-5; V gene: TRBV20-1; CDR3 protein: CSAPLWDRAGSNQPQHF; CDR3 DNA: TGCAGTGCCCCTCTGTGGGACAGGGCCGGGAGCAATCAGCCCCAGCATTTT
clone size: few; D gene: TRBD2; J gene: TRBJ2-7; V gene: TRBV7-3; CDR3 protein: CASSLRAGGSEQYF; CDR3 DNA: TGTGCCAGCAGCCTCAGGGCGGGAGGTTCCGAGCAGTACTTC
clone size: .; D gene: .; J gene: TRBJ2-1; V gene: TRBV10-3; CDR3 protein: CAISEGQDEQFF; CDR3 DNA: TGTGCCATCAGTGAAGGGCAGGATGAGCAGTTCTTC
clone size: .; D gene: .; J gene: TRBJ2-7; V gene: TRBV20-1; CDR3 protein: CSANPGSSNEQYF; CDR3 DNA: TGCAGTGCTAACCCCGGGAGCAGCAATGAGCAGTACTTC
clone size: .; D gene: .; J gene: TRBJ2-7; V gene: TRBV6-1; CDR3 protein: CASSNSGDERYF; CDR3 DNA: TGTGCCAGCAGCAACTCGGGAGACGAGCGGTACTTC
clone size: .; D gene: .; J gene: TRBJ1-2; V gene: TRBV7-2; CDR3 protein: CASSLSGADNYGYTF; CDR3 DNA: TGTGCCAGCAGCTTAAGTGGGGCAGACAACTATGGCTACACCTTC
clone size: .; D gene: TRBD1; J gene: TRBJ1-1; V gene: TRBV10-3; CDR3 protein: CATTGTGATEAFF; CDR3 DNA: TGTGCCACAACCGGGACAGGGGCCACTGAAGCTTTCTTT
clone size: .; D gene: .; J gene: TRBJ2-7; V gene: TRBV20-1; CDR3 protein: CSAARVANDYEQYF; CDR3 DNA: TGCAGTGCTGCGCGTGTTGCCAATGACTACGAGCAGTACTTC
clone size: few; D gene: TRBD2; J gene: TRBJ2-3; V gene: TRBV2; CDR3 protein: CASSERLLAGGRTDTQYF; CDR3 DNA: TGTGCCAGCAGTGAACGGCTTCTAGCGGGAGGACGCACAGATACGCAGTATTTT
clone size: .; D gene: .; J gene: TRBJ1-6; V gene: TRBV13; CDR3 protein: CASSVEGKGSPLHF; CDR3 DNA: TGTGCCAGCAGCGTAGAGGGGAAAGGTTCACCCCTCCACTTT
clone size: .; D gene: TRBD2; J gene: TRBJ2-7; V gene: TRBV12-3/TRBV12-4; CDR3 protein: CASSYRTSGDNEQYF; CDR3 DNA: TGTGCCAGCAGTTACCGGACTAGCGGCGACAATGAGCAGTACTTC
clone size: few; D gene: .; J gene: TRBJ2-1; V gene: TRBV5-1; CDR3 protein: CASSLGPTHYNEQFF; CDR3 DNA: TGCGCCAGCAGCTTGGGTCCTACCCATTACAATGAGCAGTTCTTC
clone size: .; D gene: .; J gene: TRBJ2-4; V gene: TRBV6-2/TRBV6-3; CDR3 protein: CASSYVSRRVAKNIQYF; CDR3 DNA: TGTGCCAGCAGTTACGTAAGCAGGAGGGTAGCCAAAAACATTCAGTACTTC
clone size: .; D gene: .; J gene: TRBJ1-2; V gene: TRBV30; CDR3 protein: CAWSLMGNTNYGYTF; CDR3 DNA: TGTGCCTGGAGTTTGATGGGGAACACAAACTATGGCTACACCTTC
clone size: many; D gene: .; J gene: TRBJ2-1; V gene: TRBV29-1; CDR3 protein: CSVVGGRGTGNEQFF; CDR3 DNA: TGCAGCGTTGTTGGTGGCAGGGGTACCGGCAATGAGCAGTTCTTC
clone size: .; D gene: .; J gene: TRBJ1-4; V gene: TRBV7-2; CDR3 protein: CASSPTGWREKLFF; CDR3 DNA: TGTGCCAGCAGCCCGACAGGATGGAGAGAAAAACTGTTTTTT
clone size: few; D gene: .; J gene: TRBJ2-5; V gene: TRBV20-1; CDR3 protein: CSARVPKGLGQETQYF; CDR3 DNA: TGCAGTGCTAGAGTTCCGAAGGGATTGGGTCAAGAGACCCAGTACTTC
clone size: many; D gene: TRBD1; J gene: TRBJ2-7; V gene: TRBV6-2/TRBV6-3; CDR3 protein: CASSYAIVGQNYEQYF; CDR3 DNA: TGTGCCAGCAGTTACGCGATTGTGGGACAGAACTACGAGCAGTACTTC
clone size: few; D gene: .; J gene: TRBJ2-4; V gene: TRBV5-1; CDR3 protein: CASSSGGGDIQYF; CDR3 DNA: TGCGCCAGCAGCTCGGGTGGTGGGGACATTCAGTACTTC
clone size: .; D gene: TRBD2; J gene: TRBJ2-1; V gene: TRBV28; CDR3 protein: CASSSPTSGSRGEQFF; CDR3 DNA: TGTGCCAGCAGTTCTCCGACTAGCGGGAGTCGTGGTGAGCAGTTCTTC
clone size: .; D gene: .; J gene: TRBJ2-6; V gene: TRBV5-1; CDR3 protein: CASRNPAGANVLTF; CDR3 DNA: TGCGCCAGCCGAAACCCCGCTGGGGCCAACGTCCTGACTTTC
clone size: .; D gene: .; J gene: TRBJ2-7; V gene: TRBV7-2; CDR3 protein: CASSPGQRVSYNEQYF; CDR3 DNA: TGTGCCAGCAGCCCAGGGCAGCGGGTCTCCTACAATGAGCAGTACTTC
clone size: .; D gene: TRBD1; J gene: TRBJ2-3; V gene: TRBV9; CDR3 protein: CASSVAQGEGTDTQYF; CDR3 DNA: TGTGCCAGCAGCGTAGCACAGGGGGAAGGCACAGATACGCAGTATTTT